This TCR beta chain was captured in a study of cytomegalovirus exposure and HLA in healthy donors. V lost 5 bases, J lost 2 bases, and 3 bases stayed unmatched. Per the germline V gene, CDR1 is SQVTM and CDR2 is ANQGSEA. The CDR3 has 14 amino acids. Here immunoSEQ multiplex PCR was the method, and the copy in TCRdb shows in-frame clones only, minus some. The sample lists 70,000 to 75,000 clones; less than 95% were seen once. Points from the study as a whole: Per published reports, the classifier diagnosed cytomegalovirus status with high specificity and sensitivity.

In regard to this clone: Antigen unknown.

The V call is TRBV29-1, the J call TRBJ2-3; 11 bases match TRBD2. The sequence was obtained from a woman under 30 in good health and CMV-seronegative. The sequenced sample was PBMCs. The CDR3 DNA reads TGCAGCGTTAGACTAGCGGGATACACAGATACGCAGTATTTT. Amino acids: CSVRLAGYTDTQYF.